This T cell receptor (beta chain) derives from a study of cytomegalovirus exposure and HLA in healthy donors. V was cut by 0 bases and J by 8 bases, with 15 bases left in between. The length of the CDR3 is 15 residues. Looked up from germline, CDR1 is SGHDT and CDR2 is YYEEEE. PCR used 60 Vbeta primers and 13 Jbeta primers. Here immunoSEQ multiplex PCR was the method, and the copy in TCRdb shows in-frame clones only, minus some. The sample yields around 180,000 clones, around 83% seen once. V and J are TRBV5-6 and TRBJ2-1; tentatively, D is TRBD2 (5 bases). The clonotype originates from a girl aged 2-10 years in good health and CMV-seropositive. Sample: PBMCs. Written as DNA, the CDR3 is TGTGCCAGCAGCTTGGAGTATCAGCGGCCCTATGAGCAGTTCTTC. Translation: CASSLEYQRPYEQFF.